This paragraph covers one T cell receptor (beta chain) sequence. The table lists this clone with a count of one. Its binding antigen is unknown. Per-nucleotide qualities are absent, and no much larger clonotype sits a single base away. Evidence from one read is weak. This sample is drawn from a study of shared clonotypes between healthy human individuals (dated by TCRdb to about 2020). Notes on the research overall: A few men and two women, aged 18 to 49 years, made up the cohort. For each donor, CD4 naive and CD4 memory were each given three plates, CD8 naive was given two plates, and CD8 memory was given one plate. The study deeply sequenced blood TCR repertoires of about five healthy adults to estimate repertoire size and the extent of clonotype sharing between individuals. Different laboratories and diverse techniques were used to prepare libraries and sequence TCR repertoires, to increase sequencing depth and limit assay-specific biases. Per donor, leukapheresis produced somewhere between about 0.9 and 9.5 billion PBMCs. Study-level results and caveats: Naive subsets generally had larger estimated clonotype richness than memory subsets. Clonotypes shared by all four sorted-subset donors showed higher generation probabilities than non-shared clonotypes. Based on pairwise subsampling, the degree of clonotype sharing among donors was expected to be affected by sequencing depth. Because the study included a small number of donors, the genetic and exposure-history diversity represented was limited. Sampling was restricted to blood, and TCR repertoires in tissue are likely to differ from TCR repertoires in blood. Even with the large sequencing depth, rarefaction of the sorted-subset datasets indicated that sequencing was incomplete. Sharing across a handful of donors was observed for roughly 5% of naive CD4, 3% to 4% of naive CD8, about 2.3% of memory CD4, and approximately 0.41% of memory CD8 clonotypes.

The CDR3 sequence holds 19 residues, the cysteine and phenylalanine included. The kept DNA is CDR3 alone, 57 bases in frame from the first base. As encoded in the germline V gene, CDR1 is SNHLY while CDR2 is FYNNEI. The germline V end is reduced by 5 bases and the J end by 2 bases; junction bases left unmatched: 17. Donors were healthy HIV-negative adults with no recently reported acute infections or vaccinations. Only Caucasian adults living in Nashville, Tennessee, USA were represented among the donors. CD8 memory samples combined magnetically selected CD45RO+ cells with CCR7-negative CD45RA+ effector memory (TemRA) cells. Blood was obtained by leukapheresis, after which PBMCs were separated by Ficoll-Histopaque density gradient centrifugation and cryopreserved in liquid nitrogen vapor phase. Analytical flow cytometry was used to check the purity and quantity of every magnetically sorted T cell population. Genomic DNA was isolated from every sorted fraction and measured by UV absorbance on a Nanodrop 2000c.

Using the deep immunoSEQ assay, TCR CDR3 regions were amplified from genomic DNA by multiplex PCR. Extracted genomic DNA from each cell subset was spread evenly across all wells of several immunoSEQ 96-well plates, with each plate serving as a replicate. For sorted subsets, roughly 0.2 ug genomic DNA, equal to 25,000 to 35,000 T cell genomes, was loaded into each replicate PCR. Purified libraries were quantified with a Qubit 3.0 fluorometer, sized on a Bioanalyzer 2100, and re-quantified with the KAPA Library Quantification kit. A separate single-read 150-cycle Illumina NextSeq 550 flow cell was used to sequence each immunoSEQ 96-well plate. The paper's processing steps were these. Because the immunoSEQ output included only junctional sequences and no quality scores, the filtering could not be the same as the filtering used for full-length reads. Sequences were annotated with PyIR, a Python wrapper for IgBLAST v1.9, using IMGT germline references to assign V/J genes and CDR3. Any read was removed if the V/J assignment was weak (E-value above 1e-6), the CDR3 was missing, or the read contained stop codons, out-of-frame junctions, or ambiguous translated residues. V3J clonotypes were defined by identical inferred V gene, J gene, and CDR3 amino acid sequence. Percentage overlap between repertoires was computed as shared unique clonotypes divided by the size of the smaller repertoire. RTK rarefaction, the Chao1 estimator, and Recon v2.1 estimates of unobserved clonotypes were used to assess repertoire richness. OLGA was used to compute generation probabilities for all TCRbeta clonotypes that the gDNA method yielded from a handful of donors. The clones in this table, taken by TCRdb from immuneACCESS, are in-frame only. Not every clone is retained; where verified, under half of the shortfall comes from an unresolved V gene, and the cause of the rest is unknown. V, J and clone size derive from that table, while D and trimming were established from the DNA sequence. This sample holds about 95,000 clones; about two thirds were observed only once. Of the sample, over 35% is held by the ten largest clones.

The sample consisted of memory CD8+ T cells sorted from blood. Reading the label with the study, this specimen's cell subset or site is: CD45RO+ cells pooled with CCR7-negative TemRA cells. The sequence derives from a young man in good health. The chain is made from TRBV2 and TRBJ2-5, and 10 junction bases match TRBD2. Here is the DNA: TGTGCCAGCAGTCAGAGGGCTAGCGGGAGAGGTAGGGGACAAGAGACCCAGTACTTC. It translates to CASSQRASGRGRGQETQYF.